The rows below give T cell receptor beta chains drawn from one sample of a study of long-term antiretroviral therapy in people with HIV. TCRdb's table, derived via immunoSEQ multiplex PCR, lists solely in-frame clones and lacks some. The sample holds about 21,000 clones; around 87% are singletons and the top ten take around 8.3%. Source: unsorted PBMCs, taken 0.2 years before starting antiretroviral therapy. The source of these receptors is a man younger than 35 with HIV. Each CDR3 is given without its conserved first and last residue.

cdr3_aa: ASSSTASSNTGELF
j_call: TRBJ2-2
cdr3_length: 14
v_call: TRBV5-1

cdr3_aa: ASSDSQGAGEKLF
j_call: TRBJ1-4
cdr3_length: 13
v_call: TRBV9

cdr3_aa: ASSPNDGGTYEQY
j_call: TRBJ2-7
cdr3_length: 13
v_call: TRBV4-2

cdr3_aa: ASSRIARGADTQY
j_call: TRBJ2-3
cdr3_length: 13
v_call: TRBV7-9

cdr3_aa: ASSLDSWVGSSELF
j_call: TRBJ2-2
cdr3_length: 14
v_call: TRBV7-2

cdr3_aa: ASSLGDGLLSGNTIY
j_call: TRBJ1-3
cdr3_length: 15
v_call: TRBV7-6

cdr3_aa: ASGPGPSSNYGYT
j_call: TRBJ1-2
cdr3_length: 13
v_call: TRBV7-8

cdr3_aa: ASGGPLSGNTIY
j_call: TRBJ1-3
cdr3_length: 12
v_call: TRBV7-8

cdr3_aa: ASILGGSGNEQF
j_call: TRBJ2-1
cdr3_length: 12
v_call: TRBV6-1

cdr3_aa: ASSLTAQRGYT
j_call: TRBJ1-2
cdr3_length: 11
v_call: TRBV5-4

cdr3_aa: ASSYVPGAGTDTQY
j_call: TRBJ2-3
cdr3_length: 14
v_call: TRBV6-5

cdr3_aa: ASRQQGPSAEAF
j_call: TRBJ1-1
cdr3_length: 12
v_call: TRBV2

cdr3_aa: ASSQETGIAYEQY
j_call: TRBJ2-7
cdr3_length: 13
v_call: TRBV4-2

cdr3_aa: ASLKRGAGTGELF
j_call: TRBJ2-2
cdr3_length: 13
v_call: TRBV19

cdr3_aa: ASGEAWGNPSNTQY
j_call: TRBJ2-3
cdr3_length: 14
v_call: TRBV2

cdr3_aa: ASSAGASGGTEAF
j_call: TRBJ1-1
cdr3_length: 13
v_call: TRBV7-9

cdr3_aa: ASTSRGLVYGYT
j_call: TRBJ1-2
cdr3_length: 12
v_call: TRBV7-9

cdr3_aa: ASGPGQWTYEQY
j_call: TRBJ2-7
cdr3_length: 12
v_call: TRBV12-5

cdr3_aa: ASTPSPGTGGSPLH
j_call: TRBJ1-6
cdr3_length: 14
v_call: TRBV19

cdr3_aa: ASSSPREAEETQY
j_call: TRBJ2-5
cdr3_length: 13
v_call: TRBV6-6

cdr3_aa: ASRGGPAEDTQY
j_call: TRBJ2-3
cdr3_length: 12
v_call: TRBV27

cdr3_aa: ASTPTGASDQPQH
j_call: TRBJ1-5
cdr3_length: 13
v_call: TRBV9

cdr3_aa: ASSDGEKPGANVLT
j_call: TRBJ2-6
cdr3_length: 14
v_call: TRBV2

cdr3_aa: ASSRSVTSGGYEQY
j_call: TRBJ2-7
cdr3_length: 14
v_call: TRBV27

cdr3_aa: ASSQEEVGYEQY
j_call: TRBJ2-7
cdr3_length: 12
v_call: TRBV4-3

cdr3_aa: ASSPAAYDTQY
j_call: TRBJ2-3
cdr3_length: 11
v_call: TRBV5-1

cdr3_aa: ASIAGMSTEAF
j_call: TRBJ1-1
cdr3_length: 11
v_call: TRBV19

cdr3_aa: ASSLPDRGDDTQY
j_call: TRBJ2-3
cdr3_length: 13
v_call: TRBV5-5

cdr3_aa: ASSQLPGGYEQF
j_call: TRBJ2-1
cdr3_length: 12
v_call: TRBV14

cdr3_aa: ASSLVGGVSNQPQH
j_call: TRBJ1-5
cdr3_length: 14
v_call: TRBV7-8

cdr3_aa: AWVPSGLAGYEQY
j_call: TRBJ2-7
cdr3_length: 13
v_call: TRBV30

cdr3_aa: ASSPRQEIYGYT
j_call: TRBJ1-2
cdr3_length: 12
v_call: TRBV19

cdr3_aa: ASSASWSVYEQY
j_call: TRBJ2-7
cdr3_length: 12
v_call: TRBV2

cdr3_aa: ASSLEIGSGPNEQF
j_call: TRBJ2-1
cdr3_length: 14
v_call: TRBV7-2

cdr3_aa: SVMVSARNGYT
j_call: TRBJ1-2
cdr3_length: 11
v_call: TRBV29-1

cdr3_aa: ASSEPGGELF
j_call: TRBJ2-2
cdr3_length: 10
v_call: TRBV2

cdr3_aa: AISELTGPNEQY
j_call: TRBJ2-7
cdr3_length: 12
v_call: TRBV10-3

cdr3_aa: ASSQPGRYEQY
j_call: TRBJ2-7
cdr3_length: 11
v_call: TRBV25-1

cdr3_aa: ASSPEQTGELF
j_call: TRBJ2-2
cdr3_length: 11
v_call: TRBV18

cdr3_aa: ASSPGQGGYEQY
j_call: TRBJ2-7
cdr3_length: 12
v_call: TRBV5-1

cdr3_aa: ASSLLGREKLF
j_call: TRBJ1-4
cdr3_length: 11
v_call: TRBV19

cdr3_aa: ASSESRSSYNSPLH
j_call: TRBJ1-6
cdr3_length: 14
v_call: TRBV25-1

cdr3_aa: ASSQDAGTREQY
j_call: TRBJ2-7
cdr3_length: 12
v_call: TRBV4-1

cdr3_aa: ASGPQGVLEQY
j_call: TRBJ2-7
cdr3_length: 11
v_call: TRBV6-5

cdr3_aa: ASSLSLLGTDTQY
j_call: TRBJ2-3
cdr3_length: 13
v_call: TRBV13

cdr3_aa: AIRAGSSYEQY
j_call: TRBJ2-7
cdr3_length: 11
v_call: TRBV10-3

cdr3_aa: ASSYFRGANEKLF
j_call: TRBJ1-4
cdr3_length: 13
v_call: TRBV6-5

cdr3_aa: ASSLEAGGWGTDTQY
j_call: TRBJ2-3
cdr3_length: 15
v_call: TRBV5-6

cdr3_aa: ASRWSQGPSMGYT
j_call: TRBJ1-2
cdr3_length: 13
v_call: TRBV7-8

cdr3_aa: ASSFRGTKIWDEQY
j_call: TRBJ2-7
cdr3_length: 14
v_call: TRBV7-9

cdr3_aa: ASRHAGGSYEQY
j_call: TRBJ2-7
cdr3_length: 12
v_call: TRBV5-5

cdr3_aa: ASSHRGPTEAF
j_call: TRBJ1-1
cdr3_length: 11
v_call: TRBV27

cdr3_aa: ASSQVGWTDTQY
j_call: TRBJ2-3
cdr3_length: 12
v_call: TRBV14

cdr3_aa: ASSLGQWSEKLF
j_call: TRBJ1-4
cdr3_length: 12
v_call: TRBV27